This T cell receptor (beta chain) was identified in a study of OX40 agonist ivuxolimab in advanced cancers. Study-level information: Intravenous ivuxolimab was administered to patients every 2 weeks at 0.01 to 10 mg/kg. Therapy given before enrollment (anti-PD-1, anti-PD-L1 or anti-CTLA-4) was allowed, and 40% to 45% had some. Study outcomes and limitations: On average, a greater number of expanded clones characterised CD8+ T cells relative to CD4+. Within 6 weeks, CD4+ and CD8+ blood T cells expanded clonally at 0.1 to 3.0 mg/kg.

About this clone itself: Its specificity is unknown.

Unmatched junction bases numbered 5, after V lost 8 bases and J lost 2 bases. CDR3 length equals 14 residues. Germline V gives CDR1 MNHEY, CDR2 SVGAGI. Method: immunoSEQ multiplex PCR; TCRdb's copy keeps in-frame clones and lacks some. The sample records 50,000 to 65,000 clones, 80% to 95% being singletons. This rearrangement joins TRBV6-5 to TRBJ2-7, with 11 bases identical to TRBD1. Specimen: CD4+ or CD8+ T cells sorted from blood, collected in a trial of the OX40 agonist ivuxolimab. This receptor was identified in an adult with an advanced solid tumor such as melanoma, head and neck, liver or kidney cancer. The CDR3 sequence: CASGGQGGTYEQYF. Here the CDR3 DNA reads TGTGCCAGCGGGGGACAGGGGGGAACCTACGAGCAGTACTTC.